This T cell receptor (beta chain) was found in a study of blood T cells in healthy people across ages. This CDR3 is built from 15 residues. With V trimmed by 3 bases and J by 5 bases, 7 bases remained unmatched. Germline V CDR1 and CDR2: LNHNV, YYDKDF (reference sequence). This clonotype was seen a few times. For the second PCR, which ran for roughly 6 to 12 cycles, a sample-barcoded 5' primer and a J-beta primer mix were used. TCRdb passed the 5' RACE reads through MiXCR, listing each CDR3 protein once. This sample carries around 1,900,000 distinct CDR3 sequences, around 40% of them seen once, and the ten largest clones take about 23%.

The clonotype was recovered from a human donor in good health. Sequenced sample: blood. The rearrangement links TRBV15 to TRBJ2-5; 9 nucleotides line up with TRBD2. In nucleotides, the CDR3 is TGTGCCACCAGCAGGCGGGGGGGCATTAGGGAGACCCAGTACTTC. Residues: CATSRRGGIRETQYF.